The 9 T cell receptor beta chains below come from one sample, sequenced in a study of CD8 T cells in ankylosing spondylitis. Study observations and caveats: Among TCR beta sequences, a motif of several highly homologous variants appeared characteristic of ankylosing spondylitis blood.

Their cognate antigens are unknown. TCRdb analysed the 5' RACE reads with MiXCR anew, one entry per CDR3 protein. The sample contains a few hundred thousand distinct CDR3 sequences, 20% to 25% of which appear only once. Input material: blood, either unsorted or a sorted T cell fraction (not recorded which). The receptors come from a male donor with ankylosing spondylitis.

In its sample, this clonotype was seen many times. The DNA for the CDR3 is TGTGCCACCAGTGCTACCGGGACAGGGAAGAAGGGCTACACCTTC. Protein product: CATSATGTGKKGYTF. The chain joins TRBV24-1 to TRBJ1-2, with 9 bases identical to TRBD1. The trim removed 5 bases at V and 8 bases at J, leaving 11 bases unmatched. The CDR3 sequence is 15 residues long. From germline, CDR1 is KGHDR and CDR2 SFDVKD.

This clonotype appeared a few times. This rearrangement joins TRBV7-2 to TRBJ2-7; D unclear. Trimming removed 3 bases at V and 3 bases at J, with 9 bases between. CDR3 size: 13 residues. Germline V CDR1 and CDR2: SGHTA, FQGNSA. The CDR3 loop reads CASSFGLHYEQYF. The CDR3 DNA is TGTGCCAGCAGCTTCGGTCTTCACTACGAGCAGTACTTC.

This sequence joins TRBV4-3 and TRBJ1-1, with unresolved D. Trimming left V 3 bases short and J 0 bases short, with 8 bases between. Looked up from germline, CDR1 is LGHNA and CDR2 is YSLEER. The CDR3 has 14 amino acids. CDR3 sequence: CASSHSGMNTEAFF. CDR3 DNA sequence: TGCGCCAGCAGCCATTCCGGTATGAACACTGAAGCTTTCTTT.

This clonotype has more than one count but fewer than ten. V and J are TRBV2 and TRBJ2-1, with 10 bases aligning to TRBD2. In germline, CDR1 is SNHLY, CDR2 FYNNEI. V shed 2 bases, J shed 6 bases, and the junction held 10 bases outside the gene matches. This CDR3 spans 17 amino acids. CDR3: CASSETLLAGSLNEQFF. In DNA, the CDR3 is TGTGCCAGCAGTGAAACCTTACTAGCGGGGTCTCTCAATGAGCAGTTCTTC.

The chain is built from TRBV12-3 or TRBV12-4 and TRBJ1-1; TRBD1 might be the D (5 bases). The CDR3 has 13 amino acids. V dropped 4 bases and J dropped 11 bases, with 17 bases sitting between them. The CDR3 DNA is TGTGCCAGCAGTTCAGGGACCACCAGAGGGGCTTTCTTT. Encoded protein: CASSSGTTRGAFF.

In its sample, this clonotype was seen a few times. The CDR3, as DNA: TGTGCCACCAGTGAACCTGGGTTGGCTGACGGTGAGCAGTTCTTC. Its translation: CATSEPGLADGEQFF. This rearrangement joins TRBV24-1 to TRBJ2-1, with D unclear. The germline CDR1 and CDR2 sequences are KGHDR and SFDVKD. V gave up 4 bases and J gave up 9 bases, with 18 bases separating them. The CDR3 has 15 residues.

The CDR3 region has the DNA TGTGCCTGGAGTCTCAGGACGGCGAACACCGGGGAGCTGTTTTTT. Its translation: CAWSLRTANTGELFF. V and J are TRBV30 and TRBJ2-2; D call uncertain. The CDR3 covers 15 residues. V dropped 2 bases and J dropped 0 bases, with 10 bases sitting between them. In germline, CDR1 is GTSNPN, CDR2 SVGIG (reference sequence).

This clonotype was detected a few times. The chain joins TRBV7-2 to TRBJ2-1; 7 bases are shared with TRBD2. Looked up from germline, CDR1 is SGHTA and CDR2 is FQGNSA. V lost 2 bases and J lost 6; bases outside the gene matches: 4. This CDR3 has 14 residues. CDR3: CASSLFPSGNEQFF. CDR3 coding DNA: TGTGCCAGCAGCTTATTCCCTAGCGGCAATGAGCAGTTCTTC.

As to this clonotype: The germline gene is not matched at one end of the junction; a read error may be the cause. V usage is TRBV5-5 and J usage is TRBJ1-4; D call uncertain. Per germline, CDR1 SGHKS and CDR2 YYEKEE (reference sequence). The CDR3 consists of 13 residues. CDR3 in DNA: TGTGCCAGCAGCCGTACAACTAATGAAAGACTGTTTTTT. Translated, it gives CASSRTTNERLFF.